This T cell receptor beta chain appears in the sequencing data of a study of cytomegalovirus exposure and HLA in healthy donors. Details on this clone: Its specificity is unknown.

General observations from the study: A later analysis reported that several of the most significant clusters appeared to be linked to common viral pathogens, among them Epstein-Barr virus. In an earlier analysis, most TCR beta V segments were productive about 87% or about 30% of the time. HLA allele associations emerged for roughly 17,000 TCR beta sequences in a later analysis, at 0.05 false discovery rate. TRBV6-2, TRBV6-3 and other indistinguishable V segments were excluded.

Germline CDR1 reads LNHNV; CDR2 reads YYDKDF (reference sequence). V was pared by 1 base and J by 5 bases, with 14 bases between. The CDR3 runs to 15 residues. Use of 60 Vbeta and 13 Jbeta primers characterized the PCR. Repertoires were generated with immunoSEQ multiplex PCR, while TCRdb's copy carries only in-frame clones and drops some. The sample includes under 150,000 clones, about 61% of them seen just once. V gene TRBV15 combines with J gene TRBJ2-5; tentatively, D is TRBD1 (5 bases). Sequencing was carried out using PBMCs. This sequence was found in a woman aged 40 to 50 in good health and CMV-seronegative. CDR3 coding DNA: TGTGCCACCAGCAGAGCCAGGGAAGGTGGGGAGACCCAGTACTTC. Its translation: CATSRAREGGETQYF.